The clone carrying this T cell receptor (beta chain) is a singleton in its sample. Libraries were prepared by immunoSEQ multiplex PCR; TCRdb keeps only in-frame clonotypes and omits some of them. Here the sample spans around 120,000 clones, around 63% being singletons. The CDR3 totals 15 residues. Trimming stripped 4 bases from V and 8 bases from J, with 18 bases between. CDR1 is SGHDT and CDR2 is YYEEEE in the germline V gene. This entry belongs to a study of blood T cell repertoires in COVID-19. Overall study: T cells, B-cell-depleted T cells, or PBMCs provided the cDNA or gDNA that served as material.

Sequencing was carried out using peripheral blood. V usage is TRBV5-6 and J usage is TRBJ1-4, with D unresolved. The sequence was collected from a woman in her 70s with acute or convalescent COVID-19. The CDR3 region is CASSLAGRVREKLFF. The CDR3 bases are TGTGCCAGCAGCCTTGCGGGTCGAGTAAGGGAAAAACTGTTTTTT.